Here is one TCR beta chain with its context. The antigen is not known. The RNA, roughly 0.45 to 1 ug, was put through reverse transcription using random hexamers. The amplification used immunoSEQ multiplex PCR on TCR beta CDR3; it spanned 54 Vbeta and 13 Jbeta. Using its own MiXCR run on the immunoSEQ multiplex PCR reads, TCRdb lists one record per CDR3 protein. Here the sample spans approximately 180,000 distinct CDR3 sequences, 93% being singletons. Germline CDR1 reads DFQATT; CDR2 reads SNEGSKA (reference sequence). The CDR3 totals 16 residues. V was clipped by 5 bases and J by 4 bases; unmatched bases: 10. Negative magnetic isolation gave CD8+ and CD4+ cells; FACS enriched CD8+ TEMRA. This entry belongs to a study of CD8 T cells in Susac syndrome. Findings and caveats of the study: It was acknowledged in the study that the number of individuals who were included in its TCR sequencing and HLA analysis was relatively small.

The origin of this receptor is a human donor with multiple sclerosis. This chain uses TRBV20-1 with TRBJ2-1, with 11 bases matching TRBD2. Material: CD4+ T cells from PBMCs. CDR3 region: CSAAIAGGPGYNEQFF. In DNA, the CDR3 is TGCAGTGCTGCCATAGCGGGAGGGCCGGGTTACAATGAGCAGTTCTTC.